This T cell receptor beta chain was recovered during a study of T cells after yellow fever vaccination. Of note for this clonotype: Its specificity is unknown.

Study-level findings and limits: A weaker but faster secondary response was observed, peaking on day 5 versus 15. Re-detected after boosting: most primary clones, 96% of CD4 and 80% to 90% of CD8.

5'RACE template switching generated TCR cDNA, adding a universal primer site and UMIs. From the 5' RACE reads, TCRdb called clonotypes with MiXCR, one entry per CDR3 protein. The sample yields fewer than 450,000 distinct CDR3 sequences, around 8.1% seen once. The CDR3 extends over 15 amino acids. The germline gives CDR1 MNHNS, CDR2 SASEGT. The V and J ends lost 8 bases and 2 bases, in that order; junction bases with no gene match: 6. V gene TRBV6-1 combines with J gene TRBJ1-5; 10 bases are a match to TRBD1. The TCR sequence derives from a man between 18 and 29 years old who received the YFV17D yellow fever vaccine. This sample comprised PBMCs, obtained about 41 days after the first yellow fever vaccination. CDR3 in DNA: TGTGCCAGCTCGCGACAGGGGGCCGGCAATCAGCCCCAGCATTTT. Translation: CASSRQGAGNQPQHF.